These 8 T cell receptor beta chains were all obtained from the same sample, sequenced in a study of T-cell memory formation after mild COVID-19. TCRdb called the 5' RACE reads again in MiXCR, with one record for every CDR3 protein. The data contain roughly 130,000 distinct CDR3 sequences, approximately 15% of them singletons. The sample was PBMCs or a T cell subset sorted from them (not recorded which). The receptors derive from a young man who had mild COVID-19 (a few samples of this study predate the infection). Cell type and time point are not known.

This clonotype showed up just a few times. The chain has TRBV12-3 or TRBV12-4 and TRBJ1-5; tentatively, D is TRBD1 (6 bases). CDR3 length: 14 amino acids. With 6 bases removed from V and 1 base from J, the gap between germline ends came to 10 bases. This chain's CDR3 is CASSVQGSNQPQHF. Here the CDR3 DNA reads TGTGCCAGCAGCGTCCAGGGGAGCAATCAGCCCCAGCATTTT.

This clonotype came up a few times. The chain joins TRBV24-1 to TRBJ1-5, with 9 bases identical to TRBD1. CDR1 KGHDR and CDR2 SFDVKD come from the germline V gene. The trim removed 6 bases at V and 7 bases at J, leaving 9 bases unmatched. The CDR3 loop spans 15 amino acids. The CDR3 region is CATSSGTGIWQPQHF. The CDR3 DNA follows: TGTGCCACCAGTTCGGGGACAGGGATTTGGCAGCCCCAGCATTTT.

The sample holds a few counts of this clonotype. The CDR3 protein is CASSQRQGFGVAFF. The CDR3, as DNA: TGTGCCAGCAGCCAGCGACAGGGTTTCGGTGTGGCTTTCTTT. This chain uses TRBV7-2 with TRBJ1-1; 7 positions match TRBD1. CDR1 is SGHTA, CDR2 FQGNSA, per germline. Losses at the gene ends were 5 bases for V and 11 bases for J; bases not matched to a gene: 14. This CDR3 contains 14 residues.

This clonotype was seen a handful of times. The V and J genes are TRBV7-3 and TRBJ2-3; D is unclear. The CDR3 is 13 residues long. The germline V and J ends were trimmed by 1 base and 5 bases, with 7 bases remaining between them. Germline V lookup: CDR1 SGHTA, CDR2 FQGTGA. The chain's CDR3 is CASSLSPRDTQYF. The CDR3 DNA reads TGTGCCAGCAGCTTAAGCCCCAGAGATACGCAGTATTTT.

This clonotype was seen a handful of times. V and J are TRBV20-1 and TRBJ2-1, with 8 nucleotides matching TRBD2. This CDR3 spans 15 amino acids. The germline gives CDR1 DFQATT, CDR2 SNEGSKA (reference sequence). V shed 1 base, J shed 5 bases, and the junction held 7 bases outside the gene matches. DNA for the CDR3: TGCAGTGCTAGAGGACCTAGCGGGCTAGACAATGAGCAGTTCTTC. This translates into CSARGPSGLDNEQFF.

The rearrangement links TRBV29-1 to TRBJ1-5, with TRBD1 matching over 7 bases. The V and J ends lost 6 bases and 6 bases, in that order; junction bases with no gene match: 11. Germline lookup yields CDR1 SQVTM and CDR2 ANQGSEA. The CDR3 runs to 14 residues. The CDR3 coding sequence is TGCAGCGTGGGGACAGTGGAGGGCGGTCAGCCCCAGCATTTT. It encodes CSVGTVEGGQPQHF.

The genes are TRBV19 and TRBJ1-6; D ambiguous. The CDR3 totals 12 residues. V was cut by 7 bases and J by 5 bases, with 6 bases left in between. CDR1 is LNHDA, CDR2 SQIVND, per germline (reference sequence). CDR3: CASKQNNSPLHF. CDR3 DNA: TGTGCCAGTAAACAGAATAATTCACCCCTCCACTTT.

This clonotype turned up a few times. V and J are TRBV7-3 and TRBJ2-3; TRBD2 agrees at 14 bases. CDR3 length equals 17 residues. Germline V lookup: CDR1 SGHTA, CDR2 FQGTGA. V lost 5 bases and J lost 6; bases outside the gene matches: 10. DNA of the CDR3: TGTGCCAGCAGCCTGTCCGGGACTAGCGGGGGCATGGATACGCAGTATTTT. Translating gives CASSLSGTSGGMDTQYF.